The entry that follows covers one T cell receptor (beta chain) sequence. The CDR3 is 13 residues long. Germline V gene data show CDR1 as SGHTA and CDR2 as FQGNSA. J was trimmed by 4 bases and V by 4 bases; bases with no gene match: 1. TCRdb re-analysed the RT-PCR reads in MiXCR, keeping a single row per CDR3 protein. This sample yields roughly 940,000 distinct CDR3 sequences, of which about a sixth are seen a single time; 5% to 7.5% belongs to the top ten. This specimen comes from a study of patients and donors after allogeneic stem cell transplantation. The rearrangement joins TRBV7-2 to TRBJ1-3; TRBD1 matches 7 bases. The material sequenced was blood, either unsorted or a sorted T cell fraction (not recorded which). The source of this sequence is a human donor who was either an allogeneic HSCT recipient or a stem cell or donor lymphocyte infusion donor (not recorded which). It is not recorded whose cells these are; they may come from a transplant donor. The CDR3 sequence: CASSSDRGNTIYF. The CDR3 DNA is TGTGCCAGCAGCTCGGACAGGGGAAACACCATATATTTT.